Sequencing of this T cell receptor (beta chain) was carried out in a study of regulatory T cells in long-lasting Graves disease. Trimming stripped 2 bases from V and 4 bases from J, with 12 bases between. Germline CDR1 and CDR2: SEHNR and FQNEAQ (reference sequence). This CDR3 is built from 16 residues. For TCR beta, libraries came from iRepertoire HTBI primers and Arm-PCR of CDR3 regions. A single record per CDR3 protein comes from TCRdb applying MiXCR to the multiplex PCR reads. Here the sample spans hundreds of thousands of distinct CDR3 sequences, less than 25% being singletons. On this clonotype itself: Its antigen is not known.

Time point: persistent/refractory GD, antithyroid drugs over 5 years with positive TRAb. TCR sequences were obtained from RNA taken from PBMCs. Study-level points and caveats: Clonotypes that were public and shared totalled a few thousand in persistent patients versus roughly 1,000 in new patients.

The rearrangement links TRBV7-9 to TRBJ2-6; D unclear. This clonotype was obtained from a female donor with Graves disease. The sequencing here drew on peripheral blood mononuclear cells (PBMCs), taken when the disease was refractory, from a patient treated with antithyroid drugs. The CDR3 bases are TGTGCCAGCAGCTTACGAAGGGTTTCCGGGGCCAACGTCCTGACTTTC. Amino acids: CASSLRRVSGANVLTF.